These 2 T cell receptor beta chains originate from one sample sequenced in a study of technical replicates of blood from a few donors. Using immunoSEQ multiplex PCR, the repertoire was profiled, and TCRdb retains in-frame clones only, with some absent. The table has about 49,000 clones, 90% to 95% seen once; the top ten hold about 4.3%. The sample consisted of PBMCs. The receptor set was obtained from a human donor in good health. Some clones in this sample may be carry-over from other donors' samples.

This clone was counted once. The chain is built from TRBV7-2 and TRBJ2-7; the match to TRBD2 covers 7 bases. The CDR3 has 15 amino acids. Trimming took 5 bases from V and 3 from J; bases not matched to a gene: 10. Germline loops: CDR1 SGHTA, CDR2 FQGNSA. The CDR3 region is CASSEAGIALYEQYF. The CDR3 DNA reads as TGTGCCAGCAGCGAAGCGGGGATAGCCCTCTACGAGCAGTACTTC. Supplemented by reference TRBV7-2 and TRBJ2-7, the full variable domain reads GAGVSQSPSNKVTEKGKDVELRCDPISGHTALYWYRQSLGQGLEFLIYFQGNSAPDKSGLPSDRFSAERTGGSVSTLTIQRTQQEDSAVYLCASSEAGIALYEQYFGPGTRLTVT.

The chain joins TRBV7-8 to TRBJ2-5; D perhaps matches TRBD2 (6 bases). The germline gives CDR1 SGHVS, CDR2 FQNEAQ. This CDR3 has 19 amino acids. Trimming left V 2 bases short and J 2 bases short, with 24 bases between. The CDR3 loop reads CASSLNPTTVADPQETQYF. CDR3 nucleotides: TGTGCCAGCAGCTTAAATCCGACTACGGTAGCGGACCCACAAGAGACCCAGTACTTC.